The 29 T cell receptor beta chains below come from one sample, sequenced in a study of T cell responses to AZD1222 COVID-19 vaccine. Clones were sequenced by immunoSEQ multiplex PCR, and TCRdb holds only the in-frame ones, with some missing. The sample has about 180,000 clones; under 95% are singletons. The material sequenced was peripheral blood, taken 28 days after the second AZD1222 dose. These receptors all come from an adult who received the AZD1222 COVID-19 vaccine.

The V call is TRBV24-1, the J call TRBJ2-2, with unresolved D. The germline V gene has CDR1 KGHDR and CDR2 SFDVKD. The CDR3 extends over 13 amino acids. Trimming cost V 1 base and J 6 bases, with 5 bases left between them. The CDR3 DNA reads TGTGCCACCAGTGATTTCCTACCCGGGGAGCTGTTTTTT. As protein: CATSDFLPGELFF.

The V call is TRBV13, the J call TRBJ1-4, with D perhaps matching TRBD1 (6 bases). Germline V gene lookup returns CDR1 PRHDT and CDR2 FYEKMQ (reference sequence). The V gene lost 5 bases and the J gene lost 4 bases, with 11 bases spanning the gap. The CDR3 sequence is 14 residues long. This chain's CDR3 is CASSRGQLNEKLFF. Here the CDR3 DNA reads TGTGCCAGCAGCCGTGGACAGCTTAATGAAAAACTGTTTTTT.

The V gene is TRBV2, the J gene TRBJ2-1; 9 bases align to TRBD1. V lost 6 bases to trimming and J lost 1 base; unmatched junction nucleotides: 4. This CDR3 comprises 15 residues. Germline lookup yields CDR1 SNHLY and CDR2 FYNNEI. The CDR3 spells CASSEDRGSYNEQFF. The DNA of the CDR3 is TGTGCCAGCAGCGAGGACAGGGGTTCCTACAATGAGCAGTTCTTC.

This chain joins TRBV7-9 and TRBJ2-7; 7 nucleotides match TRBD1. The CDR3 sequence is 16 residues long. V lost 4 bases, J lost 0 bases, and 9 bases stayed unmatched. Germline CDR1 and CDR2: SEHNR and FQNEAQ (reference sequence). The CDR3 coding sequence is TGTGCCAGCAGCTCGGACAGGTCGTATACCTCCTACGAGCAGTACTTC. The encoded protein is CASSSDRSYTSYEQYF.

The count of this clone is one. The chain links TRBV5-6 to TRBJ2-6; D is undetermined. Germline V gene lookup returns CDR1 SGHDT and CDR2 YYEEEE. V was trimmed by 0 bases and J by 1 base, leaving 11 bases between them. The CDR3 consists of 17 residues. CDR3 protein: CASSLDFRASGANVLTF. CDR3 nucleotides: TGTGCCAGCAGCTTGGATTTTAGGGCTTCTGGGGCCAACGTCCTGACTTTC.

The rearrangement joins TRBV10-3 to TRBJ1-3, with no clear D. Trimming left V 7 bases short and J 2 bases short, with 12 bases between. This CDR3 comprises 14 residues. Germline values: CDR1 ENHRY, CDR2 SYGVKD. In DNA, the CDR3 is TGTGCCATCAAAGGCAGCGGGACTGGAAACACCATATATTTT. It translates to CAIKGSGTGNTIYF.

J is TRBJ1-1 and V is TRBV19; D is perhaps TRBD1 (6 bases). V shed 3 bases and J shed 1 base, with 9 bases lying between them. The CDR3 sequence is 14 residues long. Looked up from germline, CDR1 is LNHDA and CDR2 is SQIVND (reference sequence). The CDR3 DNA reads TGTGCCAGTAGTATTCAAGGGGGGAACACTGAAGCTTTCTTT. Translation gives CASSIQGGNTEAFF.

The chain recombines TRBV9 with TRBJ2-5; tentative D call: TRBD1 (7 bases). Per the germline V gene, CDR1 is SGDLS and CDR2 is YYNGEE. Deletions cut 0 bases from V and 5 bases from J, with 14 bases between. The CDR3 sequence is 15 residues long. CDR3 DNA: TGTGCCAGCAGCGTAGAACAGGGGAGGATCGAGACCCAGTACTTC. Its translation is CASSVEQGRIETQYF.

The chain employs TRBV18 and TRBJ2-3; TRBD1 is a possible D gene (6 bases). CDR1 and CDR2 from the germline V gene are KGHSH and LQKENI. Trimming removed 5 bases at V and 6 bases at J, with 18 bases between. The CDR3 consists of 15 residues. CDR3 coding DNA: TGTGCCAGCTCATACCCGGGACATTCTCTCGATACGCAGTATTTT. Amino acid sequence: CASSYPGHSLDTQYF.

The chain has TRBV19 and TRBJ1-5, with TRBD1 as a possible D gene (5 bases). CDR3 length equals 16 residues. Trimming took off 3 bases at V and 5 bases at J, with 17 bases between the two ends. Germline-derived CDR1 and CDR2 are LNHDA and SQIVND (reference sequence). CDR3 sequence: CASSMGRGGRDQPQHF. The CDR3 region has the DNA TGTGCCAGTAGTATGGGAAGGGGAGGGAGAGATCAGCCCCAGCATTTT. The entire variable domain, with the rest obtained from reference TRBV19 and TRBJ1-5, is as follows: DGGITQSPKYLFRKEGQNVTLSCEQNLNHDAMYWYRQDPGQGLRLIYYSQIVNDFQKGDIAEGYSVSREKKESFPLTVTSAQKNPTAFYLCASSMGRGGRDQPQHFGDGTRLSIL.

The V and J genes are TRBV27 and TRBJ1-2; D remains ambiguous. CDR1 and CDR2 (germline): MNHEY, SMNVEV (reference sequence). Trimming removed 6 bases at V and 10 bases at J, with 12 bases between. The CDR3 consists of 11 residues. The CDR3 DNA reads TGTGCCAGCAGCAACCTCAGATTCTACACCTTC. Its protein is CASSNLRFYTF.

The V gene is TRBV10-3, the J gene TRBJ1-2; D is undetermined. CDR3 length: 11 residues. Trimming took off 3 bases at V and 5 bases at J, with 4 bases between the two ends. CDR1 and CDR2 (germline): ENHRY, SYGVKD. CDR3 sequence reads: CAISDPYGYTF. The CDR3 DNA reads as TGTGCCATCAGTGACCCTTATGGCTACACCTTC.

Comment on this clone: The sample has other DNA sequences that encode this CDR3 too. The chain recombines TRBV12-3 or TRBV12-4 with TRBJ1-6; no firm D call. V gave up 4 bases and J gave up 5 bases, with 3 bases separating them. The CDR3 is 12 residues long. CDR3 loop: CASSSNNSPLHF. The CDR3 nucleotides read TGTGCCAGCAGTTCTAATAATTCACCCCTCCACTTT.

The CDR3 is CASSYSGGADTGELFF. Written as DNA, the CDR3 is TGTGCCAGCAGTTACTCCGGGGGGGCGGACACCGGGGAGCTGTTTTTT. The V gene is TRBV6-2 or TRBV6-3, the J gene TRBJ2-2, with 8 positions matching TRBD2. V trimming: 0 bases; J trimming: 3 bases; junction bases outside the gene matches: 3. This CDR3 spans 16 amino acids. CDR1 is MNHEY and CDR2 is SVGEGT in the germline V gene.

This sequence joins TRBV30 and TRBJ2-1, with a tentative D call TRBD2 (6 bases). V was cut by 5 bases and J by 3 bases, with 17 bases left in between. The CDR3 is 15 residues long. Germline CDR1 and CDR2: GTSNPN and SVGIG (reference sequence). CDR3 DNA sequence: TGTGCCTGGCAAGGGTCGGGGGTACACTACAATGAGCAGTTCTTC. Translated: CAWQGSGVHYNEQFF.

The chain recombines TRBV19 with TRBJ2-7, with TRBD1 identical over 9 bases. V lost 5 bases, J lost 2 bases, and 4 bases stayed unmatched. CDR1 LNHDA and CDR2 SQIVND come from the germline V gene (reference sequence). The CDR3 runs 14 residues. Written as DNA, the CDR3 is TGTGCCAGTAGTCCTAGACAGGGGGCCTACGAGCAGTACTTC. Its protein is CASSPRQGAYEQYF.

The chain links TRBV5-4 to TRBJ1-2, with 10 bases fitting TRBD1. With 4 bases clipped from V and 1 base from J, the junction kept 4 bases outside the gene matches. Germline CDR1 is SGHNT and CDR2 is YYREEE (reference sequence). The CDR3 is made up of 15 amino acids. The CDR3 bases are TGTGCCAGCAGCGAGGGACAGGGGCGTAACTATGGCTACACCTTC. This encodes CASSEGQGRNYGYTF.

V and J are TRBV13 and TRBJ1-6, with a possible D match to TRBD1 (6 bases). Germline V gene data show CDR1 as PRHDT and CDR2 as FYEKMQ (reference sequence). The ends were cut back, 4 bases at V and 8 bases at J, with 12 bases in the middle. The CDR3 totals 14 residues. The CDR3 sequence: CASSSQGPDSPLHF. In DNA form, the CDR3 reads TGTGCCAGCAGCTCACAGGGCCCTGATTCACCCCTCCACTTT.

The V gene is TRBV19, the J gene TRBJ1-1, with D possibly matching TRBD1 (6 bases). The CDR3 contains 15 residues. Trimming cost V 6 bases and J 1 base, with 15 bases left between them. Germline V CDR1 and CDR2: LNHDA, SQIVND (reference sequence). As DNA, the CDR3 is TGTGCCAGTAGCCAAAGGGACATACCGAACACTGAAGCTTTCTTT. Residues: CASSQRDIPNTEAFF.

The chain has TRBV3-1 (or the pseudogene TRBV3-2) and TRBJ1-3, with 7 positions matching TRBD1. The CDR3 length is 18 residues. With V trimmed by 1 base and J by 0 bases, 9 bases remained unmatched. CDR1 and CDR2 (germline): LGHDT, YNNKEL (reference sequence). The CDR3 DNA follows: TGTGCCAGCAGCCAAGTCAACGGCAGGGGGTTCTCTGGAAACACCATATATTTT. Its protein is CASSQVNGRGFSGNTIYF.

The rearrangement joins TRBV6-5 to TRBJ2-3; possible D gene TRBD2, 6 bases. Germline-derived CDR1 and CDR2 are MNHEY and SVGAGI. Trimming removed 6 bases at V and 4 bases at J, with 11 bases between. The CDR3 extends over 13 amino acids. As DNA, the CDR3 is TGTGCCAGCAGAGTACCGGGGGCAGATACGCAGTATTTT. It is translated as CASRVPGADTQYF.

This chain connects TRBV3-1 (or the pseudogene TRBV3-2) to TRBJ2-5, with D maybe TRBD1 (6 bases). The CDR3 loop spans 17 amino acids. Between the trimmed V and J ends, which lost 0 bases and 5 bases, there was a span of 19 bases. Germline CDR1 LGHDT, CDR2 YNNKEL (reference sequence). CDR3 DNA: TGTGCCAGCAGCCAAGACCTAGAACACAGGGAGTGGGAGACCCAGTACTTC. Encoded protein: CASSQDLEHREWETQYF.

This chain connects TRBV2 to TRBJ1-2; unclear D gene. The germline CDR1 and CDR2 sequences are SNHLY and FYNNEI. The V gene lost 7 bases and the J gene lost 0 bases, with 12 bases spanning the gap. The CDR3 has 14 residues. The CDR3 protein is CASTLGRANYGYTF. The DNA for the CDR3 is TGTGCCAGCACCTTGGGTCGGGCTAACTATGGCTACACCTTC.

The chain's CDR3 is CASSTRPGTATGELFF. CDR3 DNA sequence: TGTGCCAGCAGCACACGTCCCGGGACAGCTACCGGGGAGCTGTTTTTT. This rearrangement joins TRBV7-2 to TRBJ2-2; TRBD1 agrees at 7 bases. The V and J ends lost 5 bases and 5 bases, in that order; junction bases with no gene match: 11. The length of the CDR3 is 16 residues. CDR1 is SGHTA and CDR2 is FQGNSA in the germline V gene.

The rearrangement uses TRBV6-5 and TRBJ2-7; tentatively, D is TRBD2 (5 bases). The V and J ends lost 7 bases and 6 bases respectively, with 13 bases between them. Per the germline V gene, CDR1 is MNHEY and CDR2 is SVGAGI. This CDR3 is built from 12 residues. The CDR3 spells CASTGEGSEQYF. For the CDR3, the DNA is TGTGCCAGCACTGGAGAAGGGAGCGAGCAGTACTTC.

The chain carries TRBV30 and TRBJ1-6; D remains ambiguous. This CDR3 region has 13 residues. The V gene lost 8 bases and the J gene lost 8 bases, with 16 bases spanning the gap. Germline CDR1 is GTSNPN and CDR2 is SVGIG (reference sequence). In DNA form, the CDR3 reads TGTGCCGGCCAAGTGGGCAGTGATTCACCCCTCCACTTT. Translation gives CAGQVGSDSPLHF.

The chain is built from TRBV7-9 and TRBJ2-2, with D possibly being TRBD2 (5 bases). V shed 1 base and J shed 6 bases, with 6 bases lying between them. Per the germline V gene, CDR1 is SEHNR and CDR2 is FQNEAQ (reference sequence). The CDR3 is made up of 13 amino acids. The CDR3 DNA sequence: TGTGCCAGCAGCTTAGTGGGAGCCGGGGAGCTGTTTTTT. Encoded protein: CASSLVGAGELFF.

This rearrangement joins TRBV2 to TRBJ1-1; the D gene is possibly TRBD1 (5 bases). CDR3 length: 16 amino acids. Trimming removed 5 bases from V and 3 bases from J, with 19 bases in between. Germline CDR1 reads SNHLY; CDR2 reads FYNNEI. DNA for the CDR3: TGTGCCAGCAGTCTGAAGACGACACAGGCCGACACTGAAGCTTTCTTT. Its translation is CASSLKTTQADTEAFF.

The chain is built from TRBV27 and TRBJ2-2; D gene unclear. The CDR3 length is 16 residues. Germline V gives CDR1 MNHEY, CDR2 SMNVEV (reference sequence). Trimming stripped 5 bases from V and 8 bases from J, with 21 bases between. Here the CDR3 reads CASSPKRSGYMGELFF. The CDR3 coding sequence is TGTGCCAGCAGTCCCAAGAGGTCGGGTTACATGGGGGAGCTGTTTTTT.